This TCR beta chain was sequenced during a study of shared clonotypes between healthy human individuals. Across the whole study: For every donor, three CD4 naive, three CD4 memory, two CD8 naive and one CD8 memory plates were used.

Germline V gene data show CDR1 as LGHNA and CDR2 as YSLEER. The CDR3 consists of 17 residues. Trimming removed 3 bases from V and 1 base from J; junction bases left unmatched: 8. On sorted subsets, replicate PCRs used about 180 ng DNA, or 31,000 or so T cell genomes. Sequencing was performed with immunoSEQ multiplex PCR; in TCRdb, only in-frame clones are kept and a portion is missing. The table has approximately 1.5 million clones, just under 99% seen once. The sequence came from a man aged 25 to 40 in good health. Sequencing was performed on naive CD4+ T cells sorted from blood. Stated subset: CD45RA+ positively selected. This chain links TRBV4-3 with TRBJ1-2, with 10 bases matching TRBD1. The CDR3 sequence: CASSQGQGRGYNYGYTF. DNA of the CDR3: TGCGCCAGCAGCCAGGGACAGGGGAGGGGCTATAACTATGGCTACACCTTC.